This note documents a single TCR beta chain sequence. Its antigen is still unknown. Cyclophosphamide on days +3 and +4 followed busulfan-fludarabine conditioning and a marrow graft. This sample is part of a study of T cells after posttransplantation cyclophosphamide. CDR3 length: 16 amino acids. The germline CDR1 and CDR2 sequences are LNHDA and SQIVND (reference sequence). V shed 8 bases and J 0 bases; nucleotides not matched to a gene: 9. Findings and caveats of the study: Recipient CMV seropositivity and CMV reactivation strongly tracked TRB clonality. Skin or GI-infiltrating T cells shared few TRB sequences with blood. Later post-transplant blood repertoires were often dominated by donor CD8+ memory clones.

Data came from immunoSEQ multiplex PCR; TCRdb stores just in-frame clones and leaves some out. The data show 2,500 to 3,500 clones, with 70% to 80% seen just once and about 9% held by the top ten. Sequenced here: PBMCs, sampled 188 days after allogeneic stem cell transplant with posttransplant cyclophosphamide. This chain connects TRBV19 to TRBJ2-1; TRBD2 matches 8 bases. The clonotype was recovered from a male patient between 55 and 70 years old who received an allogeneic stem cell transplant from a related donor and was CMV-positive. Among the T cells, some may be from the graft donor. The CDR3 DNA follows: TGTGCCAGTGCTCCGGGAGGGTCCAGCTCCTACAATGAGCAGTTCTTC. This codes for CASAPGGSSSYNEQFF.